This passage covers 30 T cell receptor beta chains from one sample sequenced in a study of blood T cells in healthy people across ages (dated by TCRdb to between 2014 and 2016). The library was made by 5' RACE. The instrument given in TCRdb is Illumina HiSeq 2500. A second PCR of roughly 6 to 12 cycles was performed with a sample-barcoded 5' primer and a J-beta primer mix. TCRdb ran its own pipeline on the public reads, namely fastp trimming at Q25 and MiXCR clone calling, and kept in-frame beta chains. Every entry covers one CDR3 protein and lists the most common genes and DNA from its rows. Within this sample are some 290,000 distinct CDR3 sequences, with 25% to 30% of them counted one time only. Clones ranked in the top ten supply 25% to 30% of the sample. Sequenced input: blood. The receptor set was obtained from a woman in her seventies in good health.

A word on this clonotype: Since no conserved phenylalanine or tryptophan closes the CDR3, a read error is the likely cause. CDR3 DNA: TGTGCCAGCAGTTCCAGGAGGGACAGCAACACTGAAGCTTTCCTT. It is translated as CASSSRRDSNTEAFL. The chain joins TRBV12-3 or TRBV12-4 to TRBJ1-1, with 7 bases that match TRBD1. There are 15 residues in the CDR3. The trim removed 4 bases at V and 2 bases at J, leaving 7 bases unmatched.

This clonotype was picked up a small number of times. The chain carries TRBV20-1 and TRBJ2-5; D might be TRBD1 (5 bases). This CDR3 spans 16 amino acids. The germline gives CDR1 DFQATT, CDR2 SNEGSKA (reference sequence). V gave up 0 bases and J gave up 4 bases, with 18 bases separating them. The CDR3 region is CSARDPAAGLAETQYF. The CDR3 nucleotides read TGCAGTGCTAGAGACCCGGCCGCAGGGTTGGCAGAGACCCAGTACTTC.

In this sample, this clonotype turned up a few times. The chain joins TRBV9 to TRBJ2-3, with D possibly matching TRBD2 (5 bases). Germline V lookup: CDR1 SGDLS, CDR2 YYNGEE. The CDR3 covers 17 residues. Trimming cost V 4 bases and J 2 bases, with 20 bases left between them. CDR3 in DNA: TGTGCCAGCAGCTCGAGAGGTACTAGTTTGCCCACAGATACGCAGTATTTT. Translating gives CASSSRGTSLPTDTQYF.

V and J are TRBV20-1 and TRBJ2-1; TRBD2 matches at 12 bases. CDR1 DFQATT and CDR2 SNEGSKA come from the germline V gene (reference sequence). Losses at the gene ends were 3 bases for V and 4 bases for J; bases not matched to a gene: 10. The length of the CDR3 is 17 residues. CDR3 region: CSASRLAGGGRYNEQFF. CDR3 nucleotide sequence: TGCAGTGCTAGCCGGCTAGCGGGAGGGGGCAGGTACAATGAGCAGTTCTTC.

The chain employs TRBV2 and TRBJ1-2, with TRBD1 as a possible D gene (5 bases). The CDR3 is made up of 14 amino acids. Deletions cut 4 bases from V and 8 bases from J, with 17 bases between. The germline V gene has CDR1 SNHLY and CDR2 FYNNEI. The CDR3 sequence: CASSVRDRTEGYTF. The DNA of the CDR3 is TGTGCCAGCAGTGTCCGGGACCGCACGGAAGGCTACACCTTC. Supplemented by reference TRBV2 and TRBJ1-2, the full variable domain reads EPEVTQTPSHQVTQMGQEVILRCVPISNHLYFYWYRQILGQKVEFLVSFYNNEISEKSEIFDDQFSVERPDGSNFTLKIRSTKLEDSAMYFCASSVRDRTEGYTFGSGTRLTVV.

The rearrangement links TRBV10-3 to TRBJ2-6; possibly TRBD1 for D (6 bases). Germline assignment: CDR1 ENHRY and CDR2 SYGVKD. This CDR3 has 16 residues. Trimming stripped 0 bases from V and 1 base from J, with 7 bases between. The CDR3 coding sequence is TGTGCCATCAGTGAGTCTACAGGGTCTGGGGCCAACGTCCTGACTTTC. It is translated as CAISESTGSGANVLTF.

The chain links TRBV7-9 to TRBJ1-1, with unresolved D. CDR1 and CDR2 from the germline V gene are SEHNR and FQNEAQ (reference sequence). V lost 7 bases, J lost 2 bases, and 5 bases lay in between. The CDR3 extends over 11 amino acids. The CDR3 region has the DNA TGTGCCAGCAACCTCAACACTGAAGCTTTCTTT. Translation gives CASNLNTEAFF.

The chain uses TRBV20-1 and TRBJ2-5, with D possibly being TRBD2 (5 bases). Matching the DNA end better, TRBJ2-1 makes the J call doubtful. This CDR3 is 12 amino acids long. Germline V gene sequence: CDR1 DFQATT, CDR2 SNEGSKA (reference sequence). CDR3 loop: CSASGEWNEQFF. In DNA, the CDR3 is TGCAGTGCTAGCGGGGAGTGGAATGAGCAGTTCTTC.

CDR3 nucleotide sequence: TGCAGTGCTGATACCGGGACAGGGGGCGGTCAGCCCCAGCATTTT. Its protein is CSADTGTGGGQPQHF. The V gene is TRBV20-1, the J gene TRBJ1-5, with 12 bases identical to TRBD1. This CDR3 is 15 amino acids long. V lost 5 bases to trimming and J lost 6 bases; unmatched junction nucleotides: 8. Looked up from germline, CDR1 is DFQATT and CDR2 is SNEGSKA (reference sequence).

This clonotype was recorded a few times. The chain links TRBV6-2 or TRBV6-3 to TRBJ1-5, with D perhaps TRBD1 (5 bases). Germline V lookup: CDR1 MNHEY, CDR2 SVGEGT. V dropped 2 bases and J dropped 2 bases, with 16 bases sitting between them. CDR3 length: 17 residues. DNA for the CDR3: TGTGCCAGCAGTTACGGCTGGGGCGACTTGGGCAATCAGCCCCAGCATTTT. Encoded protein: CASSYGWGDLGNQPQHF.

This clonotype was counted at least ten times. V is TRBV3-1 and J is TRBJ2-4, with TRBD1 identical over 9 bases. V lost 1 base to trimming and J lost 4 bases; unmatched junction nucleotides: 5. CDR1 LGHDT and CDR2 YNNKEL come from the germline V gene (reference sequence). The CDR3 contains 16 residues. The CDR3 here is CASSQGPGTGKNIQYF. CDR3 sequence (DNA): TGTGCCAGCAGCCAAGGTCCCGGGACAGGGAAAAACATTCAGTACTTC.

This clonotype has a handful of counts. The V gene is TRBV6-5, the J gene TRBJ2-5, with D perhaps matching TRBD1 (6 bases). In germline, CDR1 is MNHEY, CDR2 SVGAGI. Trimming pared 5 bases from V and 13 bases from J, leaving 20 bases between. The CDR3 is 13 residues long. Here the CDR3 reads CASSPRGVVGLYF. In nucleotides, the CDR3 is TGTGCCAGCAGTCCCAGGGGAGTTGTAGGGTTGTACTTC.

The CDR3 spells CSAGAGEYNEQFF. CDR3 DNA: TGCAGTGCTGGGGCAGGGGAGTACAATGAGCAGTTCTTC. The chain joins TRBV20-1 to TRBJ2-1, with D possibly being TRBD1 (6 bases). Trimming removed 5 bases from V and 4 bases from J, with 12 bases in between. CDR3 length equals 13 residues. CDR1 DFQATT and CDR2 SNEGSKA come from the germline V gene (reference sequence).

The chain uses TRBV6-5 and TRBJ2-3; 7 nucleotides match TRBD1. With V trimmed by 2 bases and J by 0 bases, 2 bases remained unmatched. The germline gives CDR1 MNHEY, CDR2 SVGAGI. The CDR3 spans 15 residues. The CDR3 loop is CASSYMGQSTDTQYF. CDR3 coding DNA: TGTGCCAGCAGTTACATGGGACAGAGCACAGATACGCAGTATTTT.

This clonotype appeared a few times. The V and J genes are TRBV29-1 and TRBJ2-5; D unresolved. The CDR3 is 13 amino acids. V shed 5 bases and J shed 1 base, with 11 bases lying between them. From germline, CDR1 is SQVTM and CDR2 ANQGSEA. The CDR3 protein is CSVPAGPQETQYF. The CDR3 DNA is TGCAGCGTTCCCGCCGGCCCCCAAGAGACCCAGTACTTC.

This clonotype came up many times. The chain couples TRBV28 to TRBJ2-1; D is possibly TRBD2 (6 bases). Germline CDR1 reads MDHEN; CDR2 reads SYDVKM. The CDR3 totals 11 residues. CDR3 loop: CGGKNYNEQFF. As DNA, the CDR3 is TGTGGCGGGAAAAACTACAATGAGCAGTTCTTC.

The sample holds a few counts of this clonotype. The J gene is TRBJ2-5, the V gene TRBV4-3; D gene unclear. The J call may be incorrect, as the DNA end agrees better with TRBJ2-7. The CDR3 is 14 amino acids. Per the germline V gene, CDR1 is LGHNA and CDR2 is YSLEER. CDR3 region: CASSQDPRSYEQYF. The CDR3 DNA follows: TGCGCCAGCAGCCAAGATCCCAGGAGCTACGAGCAGTACTTC.

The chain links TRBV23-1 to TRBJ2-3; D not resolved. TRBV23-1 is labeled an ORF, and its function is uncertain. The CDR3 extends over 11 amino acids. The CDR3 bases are TGCGTTGATACCACTGACAATACGCAGTATTTT. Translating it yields CVDTTDNTQYF.

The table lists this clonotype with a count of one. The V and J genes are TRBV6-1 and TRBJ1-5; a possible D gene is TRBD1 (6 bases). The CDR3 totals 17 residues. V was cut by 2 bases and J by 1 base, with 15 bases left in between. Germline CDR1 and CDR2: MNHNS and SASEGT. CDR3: CASSERGGGLSNQPQHF. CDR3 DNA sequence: TGTGCCAGCAGTGAACGTGGTGGGGGGCTAAGCAATCAGCCCCAGCATTTT.

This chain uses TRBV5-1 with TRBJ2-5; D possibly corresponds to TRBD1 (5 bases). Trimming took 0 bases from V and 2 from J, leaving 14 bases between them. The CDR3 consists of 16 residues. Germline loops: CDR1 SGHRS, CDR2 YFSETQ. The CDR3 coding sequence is TGCGCCAGCAGCTTGGGCACAGACAGATTTCAAGAGACCCAGTACTTC. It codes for CASSLGTDRFQETQYF.

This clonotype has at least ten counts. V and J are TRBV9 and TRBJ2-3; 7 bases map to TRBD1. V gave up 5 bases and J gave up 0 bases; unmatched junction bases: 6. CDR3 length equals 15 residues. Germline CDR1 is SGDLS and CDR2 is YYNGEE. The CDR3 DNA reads TGTGCCAGCAGTCCGACAGGGTCTAGCACAGATACGCAGTATTTT. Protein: CASSPTGSSTDTQYF.

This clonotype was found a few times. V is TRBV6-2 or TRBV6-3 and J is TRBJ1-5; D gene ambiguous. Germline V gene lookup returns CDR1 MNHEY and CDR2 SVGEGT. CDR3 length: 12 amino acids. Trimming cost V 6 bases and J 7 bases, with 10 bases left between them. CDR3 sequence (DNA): TGTGCCAGCAGGTCGGGTTTGCAGCCCCAGCATTTT. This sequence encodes CASRSGLQPQHF.

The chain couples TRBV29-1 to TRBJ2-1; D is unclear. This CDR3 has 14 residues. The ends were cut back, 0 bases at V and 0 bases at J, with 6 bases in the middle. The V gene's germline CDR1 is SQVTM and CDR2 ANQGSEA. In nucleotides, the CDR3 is TGCAGCGTTGAAGAGGTGAGCTCCTACAATGAGCAGTTCTTC. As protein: CSVEEVSSYNEQFF.

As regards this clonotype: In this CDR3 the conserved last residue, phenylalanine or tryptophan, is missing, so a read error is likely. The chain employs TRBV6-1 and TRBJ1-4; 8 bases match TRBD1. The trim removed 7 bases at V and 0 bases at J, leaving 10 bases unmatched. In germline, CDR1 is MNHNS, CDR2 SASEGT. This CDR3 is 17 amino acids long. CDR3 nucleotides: TGTGCCAGCAAAGGAGGGACAGGAGAAGCAACTAATGAAAAACTGTTTTCT. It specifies CASKGGTGEATNEKLFS.

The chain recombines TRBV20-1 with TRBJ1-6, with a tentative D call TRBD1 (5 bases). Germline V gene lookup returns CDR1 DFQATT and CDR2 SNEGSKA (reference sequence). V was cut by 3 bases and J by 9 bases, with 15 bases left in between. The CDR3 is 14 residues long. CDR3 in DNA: TGCAGTGCTAGCCTAGGAGGGGTAGGTTCACCCCTCCACTTT. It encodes CSASLGGVGSPLHF.

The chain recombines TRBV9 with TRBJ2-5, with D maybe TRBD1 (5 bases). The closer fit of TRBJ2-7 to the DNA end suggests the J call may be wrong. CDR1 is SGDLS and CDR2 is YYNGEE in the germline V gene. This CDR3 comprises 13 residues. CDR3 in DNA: TGTGCCAGCAGCGTAATCACAGGTTCCGAGCAGTACTTC. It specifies CASSVITGSEQYF.

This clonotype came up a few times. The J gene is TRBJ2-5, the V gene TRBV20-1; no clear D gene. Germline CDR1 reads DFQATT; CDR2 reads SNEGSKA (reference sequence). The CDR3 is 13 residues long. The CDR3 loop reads CRPWLTYQETQYF. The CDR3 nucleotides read TGCAGGCCCTGGCTAACGTACCAAGAGACCCAGTACTTC.

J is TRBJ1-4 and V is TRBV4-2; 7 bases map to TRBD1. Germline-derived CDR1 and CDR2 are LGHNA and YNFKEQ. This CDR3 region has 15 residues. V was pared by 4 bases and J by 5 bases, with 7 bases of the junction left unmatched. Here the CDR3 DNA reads TGTGCCAGCAGCCCCACAGGGGATCAGAATGAAAAACTGTTTTTT. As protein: CASSPTGDQNEKLFF.

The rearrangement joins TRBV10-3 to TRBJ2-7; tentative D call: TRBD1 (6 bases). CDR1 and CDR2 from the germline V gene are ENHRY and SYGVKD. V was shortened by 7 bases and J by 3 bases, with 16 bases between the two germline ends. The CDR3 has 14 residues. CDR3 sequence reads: CAIMSPRGFYEQYF. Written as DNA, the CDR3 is TGTGCCATCATGAGCCCCAGGGGATTCTACGAGCAGTACTTC.

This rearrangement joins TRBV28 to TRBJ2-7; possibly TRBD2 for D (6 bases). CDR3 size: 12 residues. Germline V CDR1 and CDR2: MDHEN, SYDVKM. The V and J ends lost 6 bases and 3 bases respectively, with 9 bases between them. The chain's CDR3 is CASRGTFYEQYF. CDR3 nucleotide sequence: TGTGCCAGCAGGGGGACTTTCTACGAGCAGTACTTC.